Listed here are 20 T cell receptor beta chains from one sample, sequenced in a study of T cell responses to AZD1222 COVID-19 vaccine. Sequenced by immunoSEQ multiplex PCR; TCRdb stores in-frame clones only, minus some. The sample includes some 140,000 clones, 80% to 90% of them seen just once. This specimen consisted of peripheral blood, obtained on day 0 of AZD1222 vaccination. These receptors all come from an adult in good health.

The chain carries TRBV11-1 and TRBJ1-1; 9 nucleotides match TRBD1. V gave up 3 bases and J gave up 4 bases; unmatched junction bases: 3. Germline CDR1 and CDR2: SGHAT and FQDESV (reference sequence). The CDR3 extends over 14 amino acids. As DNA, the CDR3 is TGTGCCAGCAGCTTCGGGACAGGGCGCACTGAAGCTTTCTTT. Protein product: CASSFGTGRTEAFF.

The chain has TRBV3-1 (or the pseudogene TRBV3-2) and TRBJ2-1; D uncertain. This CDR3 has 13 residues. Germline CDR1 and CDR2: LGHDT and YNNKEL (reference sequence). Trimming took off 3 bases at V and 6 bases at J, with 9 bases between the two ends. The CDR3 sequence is CASSQPAGNEQFF. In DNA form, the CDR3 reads TGTGCCAGCAGCCAGCCGGCTGGCAATGAGCAGTTCTTC.

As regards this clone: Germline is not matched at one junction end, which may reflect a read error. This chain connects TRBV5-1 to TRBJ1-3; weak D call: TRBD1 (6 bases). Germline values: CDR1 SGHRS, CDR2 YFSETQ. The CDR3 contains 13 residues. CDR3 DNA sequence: TGCGCCAGCAGCTCAGGGGCTGGAGACACCATATATTTT. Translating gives CASSSGAGDTIYF.

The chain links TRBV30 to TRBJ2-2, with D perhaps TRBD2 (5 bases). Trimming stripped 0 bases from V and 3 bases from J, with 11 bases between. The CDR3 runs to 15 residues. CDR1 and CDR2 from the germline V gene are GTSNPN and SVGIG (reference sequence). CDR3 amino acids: CAWSVVGLDTGELFF. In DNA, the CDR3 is TGTGCCTGGAGTGTAGTAGGACTCGACACCGGGGAGCTGTTTTTT.

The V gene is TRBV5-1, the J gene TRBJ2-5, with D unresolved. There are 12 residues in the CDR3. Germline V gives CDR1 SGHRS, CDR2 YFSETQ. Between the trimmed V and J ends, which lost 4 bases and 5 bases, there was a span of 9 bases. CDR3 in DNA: TGCGCCAGCAGCCGAGACCGGGAGACCCAGTACTTC. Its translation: CASSRDRETQYF.

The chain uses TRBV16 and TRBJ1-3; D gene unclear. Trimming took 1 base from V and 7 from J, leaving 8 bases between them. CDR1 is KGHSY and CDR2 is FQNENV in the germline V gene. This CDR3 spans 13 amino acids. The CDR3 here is CASSQLFENTIYF. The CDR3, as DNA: TGTGCCAGCAGCCAATTGTTTGAGAACACCATATATTTT.

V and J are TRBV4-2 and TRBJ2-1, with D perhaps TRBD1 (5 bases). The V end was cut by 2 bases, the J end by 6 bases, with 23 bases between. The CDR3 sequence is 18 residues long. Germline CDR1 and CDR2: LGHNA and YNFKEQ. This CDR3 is CASSQIGELSFSSNEQFF. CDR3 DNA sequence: TGTGCCAGCAGCCAAATAGGGGAACTCTCTTTTTCGAGCAATGAGCAGTTCTTC.

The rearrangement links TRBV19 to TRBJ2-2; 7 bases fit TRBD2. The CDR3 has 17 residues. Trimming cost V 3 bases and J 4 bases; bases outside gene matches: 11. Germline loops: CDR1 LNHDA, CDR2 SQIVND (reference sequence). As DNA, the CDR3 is TGTGCCAGTAGTATCTTCGGACTAGATCGGTTCACCGGGGAGCTGTTTTTT. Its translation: CASSIFGLDRFTGELFF.

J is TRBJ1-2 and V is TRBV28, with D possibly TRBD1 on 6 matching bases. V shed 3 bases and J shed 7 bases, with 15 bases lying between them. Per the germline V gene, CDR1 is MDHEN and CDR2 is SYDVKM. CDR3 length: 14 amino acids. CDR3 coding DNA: TGTGCCAGCAGTTTGGGCGGGGGCGCGGGTGGCTACACCTTC. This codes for CASSLGGGAGGYTF.

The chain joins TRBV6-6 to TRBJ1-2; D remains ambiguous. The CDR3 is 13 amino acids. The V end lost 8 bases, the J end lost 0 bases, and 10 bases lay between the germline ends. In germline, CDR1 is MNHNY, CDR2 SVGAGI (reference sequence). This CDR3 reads CASDGPPNYGYTF. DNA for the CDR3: TGTGCCAGCGATGGGCCTCCTAACTATGGCTACACCTTC.

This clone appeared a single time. Here the CDR3 DNA reads TGTGCCAGCCCCTGGGCTAACTATGGCTACACCTTC. Residues: CASPWANYGYTF. This chain uses TRBV21-1 with TRBJ1-2. TRBV21-1 counts as a pseudogene. The CDR3 has 12 residues.

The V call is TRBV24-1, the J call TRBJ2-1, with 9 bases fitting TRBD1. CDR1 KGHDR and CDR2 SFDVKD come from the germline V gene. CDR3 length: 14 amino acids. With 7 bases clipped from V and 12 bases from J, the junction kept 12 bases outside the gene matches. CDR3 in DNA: TGTGCCACCAGGCCCACCGGGGGACAGGGAGGGCAGTTCTTC. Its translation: CATRPTGGQGGQFF.

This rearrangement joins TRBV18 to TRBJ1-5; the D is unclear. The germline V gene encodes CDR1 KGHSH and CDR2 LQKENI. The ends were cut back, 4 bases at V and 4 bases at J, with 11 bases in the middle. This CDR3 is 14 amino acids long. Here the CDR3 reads CASSHTQENQPQHF. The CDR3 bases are TGTGCCAGCTCACACACCCAGGAGAATCAGCCCCAGCATTTT.

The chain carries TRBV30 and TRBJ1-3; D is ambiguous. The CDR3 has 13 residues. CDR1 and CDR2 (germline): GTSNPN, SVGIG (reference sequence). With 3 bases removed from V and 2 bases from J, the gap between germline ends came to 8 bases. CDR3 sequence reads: CAWRESPGNTIYF. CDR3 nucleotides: TGTGCCTGGAGGGAGTCTCCTGGAAACACCATATATTTT. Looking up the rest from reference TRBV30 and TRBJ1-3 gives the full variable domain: SQTIHQWPATLVQPVGSPLSLECTVEGTSNPNLYWYRQAAGRGLQLLFYSVGIGQISSEVPQNLSASRPQDRQFILSSKKLLLSDSGFYLCAWRESPGNTIYFGEGSWLTVV.

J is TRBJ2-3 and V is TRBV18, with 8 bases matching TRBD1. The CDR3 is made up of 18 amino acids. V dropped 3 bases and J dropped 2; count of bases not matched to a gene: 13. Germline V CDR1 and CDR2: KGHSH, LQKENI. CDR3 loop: CASSPRTGSGDLTDTQYF. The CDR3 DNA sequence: TGTGCCAGCTCACCTAGGACAGGGTCGGGGGACCTCACAGATACGCAGTATTTT.

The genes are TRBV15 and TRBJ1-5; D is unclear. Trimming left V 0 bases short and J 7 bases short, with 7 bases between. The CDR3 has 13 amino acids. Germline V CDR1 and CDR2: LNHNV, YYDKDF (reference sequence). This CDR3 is CATSRDRVQPQHF. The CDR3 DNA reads TGTGCCACCAGCAGAGATCGGGTACAGCCCCAGCATTTT.

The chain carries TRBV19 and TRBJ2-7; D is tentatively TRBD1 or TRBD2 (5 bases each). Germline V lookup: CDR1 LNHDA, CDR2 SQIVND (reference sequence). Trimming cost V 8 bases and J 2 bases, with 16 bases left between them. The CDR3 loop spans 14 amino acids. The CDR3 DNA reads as TGTGCCAGTCAGTCCCGGGTGGGGGCCTACGAGCAGTACTTC. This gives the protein CASQSRVGAYEQYF. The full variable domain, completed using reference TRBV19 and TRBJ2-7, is DGGITQSPKYLFRKEGQNVTLSCEQNLNHDAMYWYRQDPGQGLRLIYYSQIVNDFQKGDIAEGYSVSREKKESFPLTVTSAQKNPTAFYLCASQSRVGAYEQYFGPGTRLTVT.

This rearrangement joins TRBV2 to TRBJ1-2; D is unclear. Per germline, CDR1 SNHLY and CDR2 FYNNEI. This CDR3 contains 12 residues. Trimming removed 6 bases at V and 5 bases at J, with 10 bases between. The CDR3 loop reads CASRPLRYGYTF. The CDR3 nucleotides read TGTGCCAGCAGACCCTTGAGGTATGGCTACACCTTC.

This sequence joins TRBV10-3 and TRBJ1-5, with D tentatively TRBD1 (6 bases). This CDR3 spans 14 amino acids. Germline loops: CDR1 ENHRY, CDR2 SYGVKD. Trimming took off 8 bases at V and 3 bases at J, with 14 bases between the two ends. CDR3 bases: TGTGCCATCTTAGGGGGGCGGGTCAATCAGCCCCAGCATTTT. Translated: CAILGGRVNQPQHF.

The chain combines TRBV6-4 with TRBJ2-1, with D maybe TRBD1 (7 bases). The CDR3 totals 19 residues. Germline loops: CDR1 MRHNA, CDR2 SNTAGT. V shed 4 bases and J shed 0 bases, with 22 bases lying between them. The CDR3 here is CASSVVPGGRGSSYNEQFF. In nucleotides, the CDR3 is TGTGCCAGCAGTGTAGTCCCAGGGGGGCGGGGAAGCTCCTACAATGAGCAGTTCTTC.